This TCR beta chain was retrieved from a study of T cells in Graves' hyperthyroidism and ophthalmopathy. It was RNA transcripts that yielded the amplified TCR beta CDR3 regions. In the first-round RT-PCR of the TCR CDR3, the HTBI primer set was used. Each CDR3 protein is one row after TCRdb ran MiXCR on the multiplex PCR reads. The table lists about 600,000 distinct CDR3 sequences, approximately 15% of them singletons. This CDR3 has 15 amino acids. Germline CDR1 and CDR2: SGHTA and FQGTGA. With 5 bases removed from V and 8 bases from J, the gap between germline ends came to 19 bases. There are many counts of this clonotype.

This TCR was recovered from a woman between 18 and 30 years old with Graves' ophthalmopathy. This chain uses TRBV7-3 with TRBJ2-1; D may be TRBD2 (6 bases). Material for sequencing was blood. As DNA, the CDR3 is TGTGCCAGCAGCCCCGGAGGGTATTTAAGCGATGAGCAGTTCTTC. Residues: CASSPGGYLSDEQFF.